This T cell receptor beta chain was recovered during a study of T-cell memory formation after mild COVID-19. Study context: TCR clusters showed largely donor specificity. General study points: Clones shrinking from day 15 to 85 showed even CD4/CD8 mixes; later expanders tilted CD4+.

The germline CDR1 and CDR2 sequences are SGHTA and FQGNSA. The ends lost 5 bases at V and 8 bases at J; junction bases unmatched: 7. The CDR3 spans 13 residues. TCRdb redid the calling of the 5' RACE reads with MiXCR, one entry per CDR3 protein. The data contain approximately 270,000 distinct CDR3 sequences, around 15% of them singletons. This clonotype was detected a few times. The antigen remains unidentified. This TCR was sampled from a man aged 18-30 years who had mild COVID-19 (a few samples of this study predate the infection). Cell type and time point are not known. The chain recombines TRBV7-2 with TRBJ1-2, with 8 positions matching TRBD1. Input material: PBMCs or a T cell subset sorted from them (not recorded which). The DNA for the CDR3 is TGTGCCAGCAGCGCGGGACAGGATTTAGGCTACACCTTC. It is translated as CASSAGQDLGYTF.